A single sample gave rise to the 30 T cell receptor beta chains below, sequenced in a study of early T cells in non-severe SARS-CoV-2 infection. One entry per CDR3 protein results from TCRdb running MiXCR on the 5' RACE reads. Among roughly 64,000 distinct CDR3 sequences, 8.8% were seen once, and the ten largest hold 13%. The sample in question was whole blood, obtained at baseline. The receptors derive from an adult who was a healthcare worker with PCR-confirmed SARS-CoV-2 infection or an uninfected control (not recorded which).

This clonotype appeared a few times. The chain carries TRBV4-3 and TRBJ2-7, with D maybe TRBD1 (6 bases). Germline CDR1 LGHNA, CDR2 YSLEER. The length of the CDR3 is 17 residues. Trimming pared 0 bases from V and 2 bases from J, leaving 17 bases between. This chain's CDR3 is CASSQDWGRGLAYEQYF. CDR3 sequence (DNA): TGCGCCAGCAGCCAAGATTGGGGCAGGGGCCTAGCCTACGAGCAGTACTTC.

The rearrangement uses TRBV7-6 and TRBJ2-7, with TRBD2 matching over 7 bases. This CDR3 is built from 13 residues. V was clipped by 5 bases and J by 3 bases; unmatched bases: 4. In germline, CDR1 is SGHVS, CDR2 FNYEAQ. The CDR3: CASSPRDYYEQYF. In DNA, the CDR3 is TGTGCCAGCAGCCCTCGGGACTACTACGAGCAGTACTTC.

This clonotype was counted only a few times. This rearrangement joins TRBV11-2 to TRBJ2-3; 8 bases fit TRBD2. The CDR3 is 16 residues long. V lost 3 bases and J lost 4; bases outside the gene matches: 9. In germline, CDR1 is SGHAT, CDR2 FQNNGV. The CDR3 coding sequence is TGTGCCAGCAGCTTGGTACGGGCGGGAGGCTCAGATACGCAGTATTTT. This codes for CASSLVRAGGSDTQYF. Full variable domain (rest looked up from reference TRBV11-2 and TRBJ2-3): EAGVAQSPRYKIIEKRQSVAFWCNPISGHATLYWYQQILGQGPKLLIQFQNNGVVDDSQLPKDRFSAERLKGVDSTLKIQPAKLEDSAVYLCASSLVRAGGSDTQYFGPGTRLTVL.

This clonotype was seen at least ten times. In DNA form, the CDR3 reads TGTGCCAGCAGCCAAACAGGGTTAAGTGAAGCTTTCTTT. As protein: CASSQTGLSEAFF. This chain connects TRBV4-2 to TRBJ1-1, with D possibly matching TRBD1 (6 bases). Germline values: CDR1 LGHNA, CDR2 YNFKEQ. V lost 2 bases and J 7 bases, leaving 11 bases between the germline ends. The CDR3 length is 13 residues.

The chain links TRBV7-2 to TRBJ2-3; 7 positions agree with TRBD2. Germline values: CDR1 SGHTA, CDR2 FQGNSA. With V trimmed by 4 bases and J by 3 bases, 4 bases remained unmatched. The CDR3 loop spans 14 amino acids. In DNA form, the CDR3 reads TGTGCCAGCAGCTCAGCGGGAAGGACAGATACGCAGTATTTT. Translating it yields CASSSAGRTDTQYF.

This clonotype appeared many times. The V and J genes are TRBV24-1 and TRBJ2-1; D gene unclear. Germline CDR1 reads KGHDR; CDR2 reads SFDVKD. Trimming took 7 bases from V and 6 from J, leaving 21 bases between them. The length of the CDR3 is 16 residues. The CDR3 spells CATSANWAGLVNEQFF. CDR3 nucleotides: TGTGCCACCAGCGCAAACTGGGCAGGTCTTGTCAATGAGCAGTTCTTC.

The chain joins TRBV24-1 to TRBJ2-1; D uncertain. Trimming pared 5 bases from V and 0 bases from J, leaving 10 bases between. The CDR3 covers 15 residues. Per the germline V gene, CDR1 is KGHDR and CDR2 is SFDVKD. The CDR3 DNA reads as TGTGCCACCAGTGCCCAGCAAGGCTCCTACAATGAGCAGTTCTTC. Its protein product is CATSAQQGSYNEQFF.

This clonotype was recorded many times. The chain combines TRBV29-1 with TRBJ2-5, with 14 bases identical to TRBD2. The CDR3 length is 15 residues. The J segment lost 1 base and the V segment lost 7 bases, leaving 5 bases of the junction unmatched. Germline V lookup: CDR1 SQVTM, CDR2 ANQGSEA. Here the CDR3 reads CSARLAGGSQETQYF. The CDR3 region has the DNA TGCAGCGCTCGACTAGCGGGAGGGTCCCAAGAGACCCAGTACTTC.

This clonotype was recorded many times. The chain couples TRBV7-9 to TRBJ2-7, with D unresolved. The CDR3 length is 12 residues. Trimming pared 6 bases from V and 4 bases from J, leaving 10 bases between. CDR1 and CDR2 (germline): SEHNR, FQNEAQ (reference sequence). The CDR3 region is CASSLSGYEQYF. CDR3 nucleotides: TGTGCCAGCAGTTTATCAGGTTACGAGCAGTACTTC.

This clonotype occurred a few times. The DNA for the CDR3 is TGCGCCAGCAGGCCTCGGACAGAGCTTAATGAAAAACTGTTTTTT. It codes for CASRPRTELNEKLFF. The rearrangement links TRBV5-1 to TRBJ1-4, with D tentatively TRBD1 (6 bases). V dropped 5 bases and J dropped 4 bases, with 15 bases sitting between them. CDR3 size: 15 residues. Germline values: CDR1 SGHRS, CDR2 YFSETQ.

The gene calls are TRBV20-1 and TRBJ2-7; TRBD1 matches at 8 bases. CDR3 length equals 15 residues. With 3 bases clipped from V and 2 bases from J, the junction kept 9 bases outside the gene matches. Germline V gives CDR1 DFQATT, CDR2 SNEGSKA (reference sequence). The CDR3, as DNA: TGCAGTGCTAGCCCCCCTCAGGGGGCCACCTACGAGCAGTACTTC. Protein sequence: CSASPPQGATYEQYF.

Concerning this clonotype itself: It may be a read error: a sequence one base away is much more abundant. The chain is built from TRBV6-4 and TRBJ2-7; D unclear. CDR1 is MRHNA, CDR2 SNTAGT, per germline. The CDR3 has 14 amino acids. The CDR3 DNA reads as TGTGCCAGCGCCCTCATGGAGCGCTCCTGCGAGCAGTACTTC. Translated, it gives CASALMERSCEQYF.

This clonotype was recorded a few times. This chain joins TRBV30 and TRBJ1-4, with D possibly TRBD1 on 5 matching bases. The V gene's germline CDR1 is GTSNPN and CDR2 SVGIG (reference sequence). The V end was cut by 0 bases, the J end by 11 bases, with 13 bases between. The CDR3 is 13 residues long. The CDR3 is CAWSVLAEGKLFF. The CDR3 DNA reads TGTGCCTGGAGTGTACTTGCCGAGGGGAAACTGTTTTTT. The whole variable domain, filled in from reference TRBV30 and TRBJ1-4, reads SQTIHQWPATLVQPVGSPLSLECTVEGTSNPNLYWYRQAAGRGLQLLFYSVGIGQISSEVPQNLSASRPQDRQFILSSKKLLLSDSGFYLCAWSVLAEGKLFFGSGTQLSVL.

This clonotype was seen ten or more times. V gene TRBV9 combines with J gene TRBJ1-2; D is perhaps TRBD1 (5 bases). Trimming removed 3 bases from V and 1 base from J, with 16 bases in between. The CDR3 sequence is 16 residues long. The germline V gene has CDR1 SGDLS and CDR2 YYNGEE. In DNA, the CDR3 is TGTGCCAGCAGCGCGGGACGGGCCCTGGGTAACTATGGCTACACCTTC. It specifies CASSAGRALGNYGYTF. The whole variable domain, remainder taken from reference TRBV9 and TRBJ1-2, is DSGVTQTPKHLITATGQRVTLRCSPRSGDLSVYWYQQSLDQGLQFLIQYYNGEERAKGNILERFSAQQFPDLHSELNLSSLELGDSALYFCASSAGRALGNYGYTFGSGTRLTVV.

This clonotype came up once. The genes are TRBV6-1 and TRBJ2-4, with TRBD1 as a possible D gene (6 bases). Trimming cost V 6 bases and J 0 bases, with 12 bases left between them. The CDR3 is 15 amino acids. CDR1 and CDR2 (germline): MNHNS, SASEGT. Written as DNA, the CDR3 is TGTGCCAGCAGGACGGACAGTCTAGCCAAAAACATTCAGTACTTC. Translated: CASRTDSLAKNIQYF.

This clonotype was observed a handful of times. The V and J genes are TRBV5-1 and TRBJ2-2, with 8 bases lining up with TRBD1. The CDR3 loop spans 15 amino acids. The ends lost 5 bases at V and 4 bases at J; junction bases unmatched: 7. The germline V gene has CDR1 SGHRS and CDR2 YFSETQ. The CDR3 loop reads CASSPGGEGTGELFF. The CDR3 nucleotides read TGCGCCAGCAGTCCAGGGGGCGAGGGCACCGGGGAGCTGTTTTTT.

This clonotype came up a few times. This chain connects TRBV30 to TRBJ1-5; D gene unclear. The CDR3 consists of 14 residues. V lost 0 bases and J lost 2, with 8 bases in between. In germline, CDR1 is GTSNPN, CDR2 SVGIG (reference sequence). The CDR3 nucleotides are TGTGCCTGGAGTGTGAATCGGGGCAATCAGCCCCAGCATTTT. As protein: CAWSVNRGNQPQHF. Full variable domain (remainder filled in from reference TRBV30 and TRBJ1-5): SQTIHQWPATLVQPVGSPLSLECTVEGTSNPNLYWYRQAAGRGLQLLFYSVGIGQISSEVPQNLSASRPQDRQFILSSKKLLLSDSGFYLCAWSVNRGNQPQHFGDGTRLSIL.

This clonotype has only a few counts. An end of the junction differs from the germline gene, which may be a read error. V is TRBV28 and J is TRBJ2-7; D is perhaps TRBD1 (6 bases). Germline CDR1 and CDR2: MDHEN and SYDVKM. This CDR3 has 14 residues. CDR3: CAGSLSETGYEQYF. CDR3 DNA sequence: TGTGCCGGCAGTTTATCGGAGACAGGTTACGAGCAGTACTTC.

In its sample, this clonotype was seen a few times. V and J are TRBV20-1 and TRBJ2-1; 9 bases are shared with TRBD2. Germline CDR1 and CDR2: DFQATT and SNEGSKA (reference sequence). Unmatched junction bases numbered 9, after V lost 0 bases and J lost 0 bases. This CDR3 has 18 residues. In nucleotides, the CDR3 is TGCAGTGCTAGAGATGAGACTAGCGGCCAAAGCTCCTACAATGAGCAGTTCTTC. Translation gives CSARDETSGQSSYNEQFF.

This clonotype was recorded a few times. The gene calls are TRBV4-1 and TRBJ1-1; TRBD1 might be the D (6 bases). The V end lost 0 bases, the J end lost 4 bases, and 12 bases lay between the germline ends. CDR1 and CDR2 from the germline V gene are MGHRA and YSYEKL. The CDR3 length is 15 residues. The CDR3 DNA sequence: TGCGCCAGCAGCCAAGATGCACAGGGAGGCACTGAAGCTTTCTTT. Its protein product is CASSQDAQGGTEAFF.

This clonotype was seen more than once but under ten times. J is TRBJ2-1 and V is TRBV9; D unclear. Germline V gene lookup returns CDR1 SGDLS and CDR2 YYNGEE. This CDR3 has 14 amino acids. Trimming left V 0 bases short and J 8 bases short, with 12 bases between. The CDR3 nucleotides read TGTGCCAGCAGCGTAGCTATGTCGGTGGATGAGCAGTTCTTC. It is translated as CASSVAMSVDEQFF.

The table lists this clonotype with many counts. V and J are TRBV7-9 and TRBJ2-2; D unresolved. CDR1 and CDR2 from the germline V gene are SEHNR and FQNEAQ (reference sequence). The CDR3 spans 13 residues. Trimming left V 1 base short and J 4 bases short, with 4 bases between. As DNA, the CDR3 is TGTGCCAGCAGCTTAGTCCCCACCGGGGAGCTGTTTTTT. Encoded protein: CASSLVPTGELFF.

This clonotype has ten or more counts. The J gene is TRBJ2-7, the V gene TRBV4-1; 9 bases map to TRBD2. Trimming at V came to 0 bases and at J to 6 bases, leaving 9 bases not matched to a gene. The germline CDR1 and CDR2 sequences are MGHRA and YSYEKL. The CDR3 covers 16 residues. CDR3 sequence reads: CASSQDHWLAGSEQYF. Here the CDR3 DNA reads TGCGCCAGCAGCCAAGATCATTGGCTAGCGGGAAGCGAGCAGTACTTC.

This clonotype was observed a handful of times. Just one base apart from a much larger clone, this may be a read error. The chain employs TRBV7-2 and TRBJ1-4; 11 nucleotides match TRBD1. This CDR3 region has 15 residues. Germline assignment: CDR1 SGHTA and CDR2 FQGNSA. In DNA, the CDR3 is TGTGCCAGCAGCTGGGGACAGGGGGTAAATGAAATACTGTTTTTT. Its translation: CASSWGQGVNEILFF.

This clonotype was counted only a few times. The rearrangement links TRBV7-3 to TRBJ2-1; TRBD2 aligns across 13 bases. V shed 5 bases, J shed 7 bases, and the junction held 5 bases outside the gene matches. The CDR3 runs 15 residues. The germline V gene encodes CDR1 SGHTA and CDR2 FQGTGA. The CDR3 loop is CASSRELAGGNEQFF. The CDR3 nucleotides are TGTGCCAGCAGCCGTGAACTAGCGGGAGGGAATGAGCAGTTCTTC.

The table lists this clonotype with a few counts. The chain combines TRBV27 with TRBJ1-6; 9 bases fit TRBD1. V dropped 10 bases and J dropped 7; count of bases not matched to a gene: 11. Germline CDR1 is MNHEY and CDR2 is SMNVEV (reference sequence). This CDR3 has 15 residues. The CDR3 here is CATSDRGKKNSPLHF. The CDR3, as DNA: TGTGCCACCTCCGACAGGGGGAAAAAGAATTCACCCCTCCACTTT.

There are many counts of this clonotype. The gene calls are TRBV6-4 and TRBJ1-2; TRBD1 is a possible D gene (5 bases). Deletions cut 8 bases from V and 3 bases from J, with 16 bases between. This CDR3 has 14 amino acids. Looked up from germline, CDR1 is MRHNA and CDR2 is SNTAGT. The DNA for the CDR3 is TGTGCCAGCTCCTACACTGCGGGGGACTATGGCTACACCTTC. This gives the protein CASSYTAGDYGYTF.

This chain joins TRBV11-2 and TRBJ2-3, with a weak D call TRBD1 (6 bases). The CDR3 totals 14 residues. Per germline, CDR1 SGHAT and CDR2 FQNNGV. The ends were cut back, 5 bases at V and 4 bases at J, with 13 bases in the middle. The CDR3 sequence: CASSAGQIADTQYF. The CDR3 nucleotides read TGTGCCAGCAGCGCCGGACAGATCGCAGATACGCAGTATTTT.

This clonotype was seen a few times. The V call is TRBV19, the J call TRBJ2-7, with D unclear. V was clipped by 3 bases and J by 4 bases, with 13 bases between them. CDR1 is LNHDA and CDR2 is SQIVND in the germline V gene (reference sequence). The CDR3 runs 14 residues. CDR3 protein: CASSIAGEIYEQYF. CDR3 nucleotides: TGTGCCAGTAGTATTGCAGGAGAGATTTACGAGCAGTACTTC.

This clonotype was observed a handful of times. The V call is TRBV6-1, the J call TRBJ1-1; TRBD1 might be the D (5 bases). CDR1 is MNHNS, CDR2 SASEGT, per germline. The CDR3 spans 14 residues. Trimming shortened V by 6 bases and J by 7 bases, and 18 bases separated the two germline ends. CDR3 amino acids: CASSLITVQGEAFF. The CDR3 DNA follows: TGTGCCAGCAGCCTTATAACTGTTCAGGGTGAAGCTTTCTTT.